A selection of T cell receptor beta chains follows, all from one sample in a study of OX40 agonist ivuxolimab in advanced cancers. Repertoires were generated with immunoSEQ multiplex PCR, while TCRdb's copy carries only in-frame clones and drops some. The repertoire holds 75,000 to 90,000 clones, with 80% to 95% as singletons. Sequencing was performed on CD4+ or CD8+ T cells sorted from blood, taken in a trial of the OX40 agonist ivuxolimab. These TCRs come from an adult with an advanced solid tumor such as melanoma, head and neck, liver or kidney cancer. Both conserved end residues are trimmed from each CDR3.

CDR3aa: ACAGTSLNYEQY
v_gene: TRBV30
j_gene: TRBJ2-7

CDR3aa: SASDRGEKLF
v_gene: TRBV29-1
j_gene: TRBJ1-4

CDR3aa: ASSRAGGAGANVLT
v_gene: TRBV7-9
j_gene: TRBJ2-6

CDR3aa: ASSEVRNQPQH
v_gene: TRBV5-8
j_gene: TRBJ1-5

CDR3aa: ASSRAGTPDTYEQY
v_gene: TRBV5-8
j_gene: TRBJ2-7

CDR3aa: ASSISMNTEAF
v_gene: TRBV7-2
j_gene: TRBJ1-1

CDR3aa: ASSPGTGGGTEAF
v_gene: TRBV7-3
j_gene: TRBJ1-1

CDR3aa: AVETRGANYGYT
v_gene: TRBV19
j_gene: TRBJ1-2

CDR3aa: ASSLPGEPDTQY
v_gene: TRBV5-1
j_gene: TRBJ2-3

CDR3aa: ASRSSGNYNEQF
v_gene: TRBV5-1
j_gene: TRBJ2-1

CDR3aa: ASSTGTGGFEQY
v_gene: TRBV27
j_gene: TRBJ2-7

CDR3aa: ASIRGRDGTEQF
v_gene: TRBV19
j_gene: TRBJ2-1

CDR3aa: ASSAGTGNYEQY
v_gene: TRBV28
j_gene: TRBJ2-7

CDR3aa: ASSQEEEKLF
v_gene: TRBV18
j_gene: TRBJ1-4

CDR3aa: ASSLSLGAQETQY
v_gene: TRBV7-8
j_gene: TRBJ2-5

CDR3aa: ASSPSSGDYNEQF
v_gene: TRBV18
j_gene: TRBJ2-1

CDR3aa: ASSPDVAYEQY
v_gene: TRBV9
j_gene: TRBJ2-7

CDR3aa: ASSFSGIVADTQY
v_gene: TRBV11-3
j_gene: TRBJ2-3

CDR3aa: ASGLQLDYEQY
v_gene: TRBV6-1
j_gene: TRBJ2-7

CDR3aa: ASSERVVSTNGYT
v_gene: TRBV2
j_gene: TRBJ1-2

CDR3aa: ASSAGQGVSKTQY
v_gene: TRBV7-9
j_gene: TRBJ2-5

CDR3aa: ASSLGAEMDTQY
v_gene: TRBV7-6
j_gene: TRBJ2-3

CDR3aa: AISEVQKNSPLH
v_gene: TRBV10-3
j_gene: TRBJ1-6

CDR3aa: ASSIDRGSGELF
v_gene: TRBV19
j_gene: TRBJ2-2

CDR3aa: ASRGLVVTEAF
v_gene: TRBV6-1
j_gene: TRBJ1-1

CDR3aa: ARSGRQNEKLF
v_gene: TRBV19
j_gene: TRBJ1-4

CDR3aa: ASTRGTKDYYGYT
v_gene: TRBV7-8
j_gene: TRBJ1-2

CDR3aa: ASSLNRGEKLF
v_gene: TRBV7-6
j_gene: TRBJ1-4

CDR3aa: ASSLSEAYEQY
v_gene: TRBV7-9
j_gene: TRBJ2-7

CDR3aa: ASSSSTSGIRETQY
v_gene: TRBV27
j_gene: TRBJ2-5

CDR3aa: ASSVARAGDGYT
v_gene: TRBV9
j_gene: TRBJ1-2

CDR3aa: ASSPGTGFTDTQY
v_gene: TRBV18
j_gene: TRBJ2-3

CDR3aa: ASSQVEGQGTGELF
v_gene: TRBV14
j_gene: TRBJ2-2

CDR3aa: ASRGQGAYEQY
v_gene: TRBV10-2
j_gene: TRBJ2-7